This T cell receptor beta chain emerged from a study of blood T cell repertoires in COVID-19 (TCRdb year 2020). Study-wide context: Samples covering the acute and convalescent phases of COVID-19 were provided by collaborators in the United States, Italy and Spain. Deeply sampled blood TCRbeta repertoires from subjects exposed to, actively infected with, or recovered from COVID-19 were included in the dataset. A de-identified subject ID, COVID-19 status, age in years and sex were almost always included in the sample metadata. The samples were drawn from the first 160 participants of the ongoing ImmuneRACE study and from 1,254 subjects provided by 6 global collaborators. Where available, HLA class I and class II types were obtained from metadata supplied by the sample provider rather than from assay-based typing. The repertoires were released in a freely available public database meant as a resource for research on the immune response to SARS-CoV-2. The prospective study material was composed of cDNA or gDNA derived from T cells, B-cell-depleted T cells, or PBMCs.

Overall results and qualifications from the work: How much clinical and demographic metadata was included differed by source and by participant, and the metadata was provided uncurated.

Whole blood was collected in K2EDTA tubes by collaborating institutions according to the institutions' own protocols. For TCRbeta analysis, collaborators shipped samples as frozen whole blood, isolated PBMCs, or DNA extracted from either of those sample types. The germline V gene encodes CDR1 SGHDN and CDR2 FVKESK. V has 4 bases trimmed and J has 3 bases trimmed; junction bases matching no gene number 5. The CDR3 has 16 amino acids, counting the end cysteine and phenylalanine. CDR3 DNA only is kept here, 48 bases in frame from base 1. The immunoSEQ Assay, a bias-controlled multiplex PCR, was used to amplify TCRbeta CDR3 regions from genomic DNA. As for the authors' bioinformatics: The number of nucleated cells in each sample was estimated by amplification of reference gene primers within the assay. To quantify the absolute abundance of each unique TCRbeta CDR3 rearrangement, sequence reads were collapsed and filtered. For each sample, productive Simpson clonality was calculated as the square root of Simpson's diversity index over productive rearrangements. This is the immuneACCESS table as TCRdb keeps it, with only in-frame sequences that have V and J called. A part of the clones is gone; compared with another copy, unresolved V genes explain less than half, and the rest is unexplained. V and J calls and clone size are given by that table; D and trimming were obtained from the DNA. For this sample there are roughly 100,000 clones; around 81% appear just once. Clones ranked in the top ten supply roughly two fifths of the sample.

About this clone itself: Which antigen it targets is not known. Base qualities are missing; no much larger clone stands one base away.

The TCR was taken from a man aged 80 or over with acute or convalescent COVID-19. The sequence is built from TRBV14 and TRBJ2-2, with 10 central nucleotides matching TRBD1. Specimen: peripheral blood. The DNA is TGTGCCAGCAGCCGCCGGACAGGGGGAGACACCGGGGAGCTGTTTTTT. Translated, it reads CASSRRTGGDTGELFF.